The clone carrying this T cell receptor beta chain was counted a few times. Its antigen is not known. The data originate from a study of T-cell memory formation after mild COVID-19. Overall study findings and caveats: Day 15 to 85 contracting clones showed balanced CD4/CD8; later expanders leaned CD4+.

TCRdb reprocessed the 5' RACE reads via MiXCR and lists one record per CDR3 protein. The sample includes 550,000 to 650,000 distinct CDR3 sequences, around a sixth of them seen just once. The length of the CDR3 is 15 residues. V lost 5 bases and J lost 0; bases outside the gene matches: 3. Germline-derived CDR1 and CDR2 are KGHSH and LQKENI. The sequenced material came from PBMCs or a T cell subset sorted from them (not recorded which). The clonotype was recovered from an adult woman who had mild COVID-19 (a few samples of this study predate the infection). Cell type and time point are not known. This sequence joins TRBV18 and TRBJ2-3; 9 nucleotides match TRBD1. CDR3 protein: CASSGGTGSTDTQYF. In DNA form, the CDR3 reads TGTGCCAGCTCAGGTGGGACAGGGAGCACAGATACGCAGTATTTT.